The text below deals with one TCR beta chain. What it recognizes is unknown. 5'-RACE, quantitative and with molecular barcodes, yielded the TCR beta libraries. One entry per CDR3 protein results from TCRdb running MiXCR on the 5' RACE reads. This table holds fewer than 750,000 distinct CDR3 sequences, under 20% found once. These data are taken from a study of CD8 T cells in ankylosing spondylitis. Study observations and caveats: Ankylosing spondylitis blood appeared to carry a characteristic TCR beta motif of roughly eight highly homologous variants.

Trimming left V 6 bases short and J 1 base short, with 13 bases between. The CDR3 contains 14 residues. Germline-derived CDR1 and CDR2 are SQVTM and ANQGSEA. This receptor was identified in a male donor with ankylosing spondylitis. Sequencing used blood, either unsorted or a sorted T cell fraction (not recorded which). V is TRBV29-1 and J is TRBJ1-5; the D gene is possibly TRBD1 (5 bases). CDR3 sequence reads: CSVLIQGSNQPQHF. The CDR3 DNA follows: TGCAGCGTATTAATTCAGGGAAGCAATCAGCCCCAGCATTTT.